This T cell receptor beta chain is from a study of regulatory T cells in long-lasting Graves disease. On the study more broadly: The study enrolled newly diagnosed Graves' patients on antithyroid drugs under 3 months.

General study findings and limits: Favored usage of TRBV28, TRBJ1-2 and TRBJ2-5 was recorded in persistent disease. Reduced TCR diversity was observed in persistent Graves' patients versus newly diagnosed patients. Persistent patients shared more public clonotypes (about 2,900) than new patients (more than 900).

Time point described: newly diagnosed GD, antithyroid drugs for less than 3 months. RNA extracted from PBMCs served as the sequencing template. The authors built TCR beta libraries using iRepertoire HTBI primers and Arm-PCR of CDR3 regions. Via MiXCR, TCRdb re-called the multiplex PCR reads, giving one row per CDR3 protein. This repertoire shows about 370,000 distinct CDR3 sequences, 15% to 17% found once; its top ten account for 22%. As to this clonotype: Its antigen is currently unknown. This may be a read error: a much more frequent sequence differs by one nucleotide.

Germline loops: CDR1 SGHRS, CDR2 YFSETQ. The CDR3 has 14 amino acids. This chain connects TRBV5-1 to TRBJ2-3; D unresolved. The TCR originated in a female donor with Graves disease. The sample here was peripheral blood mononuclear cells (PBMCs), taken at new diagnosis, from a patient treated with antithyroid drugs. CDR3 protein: CASGLDFWTDTQYF. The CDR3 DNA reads TGCGCCAGCGGCTTGGATTTCTGGACAGATACGCAGTATTTT.